The entry below describes one T cell receptor beta chain. V was cut by 1 base and J by 4 bases, with 19 bases left in between. This CDR3 comprises 17 residues. Germline CDR1 SGHTA, CDR2 FQGNSA. This record comes from a study of cytomegalovirus exposure and HLA in healthy donors. PCR involved 60 Vbeta and 13 Jbeta primers. The repertoire was sequenced with immunoSEQ multiplex PCR; TCRdb's copy has only in-frame clones and lacks some. The sample spans more than 95,000 clones; the ten largest clones claim about 3.5%. Sequences were obtained from PBMCs. The chain uses TRBV7-2 and TRBJ1-2; perhaps TRBD1 as D (5 bases). The TCR sequence derives from a middle-aged man in good health and CMV-seronegative. Here the CDR3 reads CASSLDSTGVRTYGYTF. CDR3 in DNA: TGTGCCAGCAGCTTAGACTCCACAGGTGTACGGACCTATGGCTACACCTTC. Combining the CDR3 with reference TRBV7-2 and TRBJ1-2 gives the whole variable domain GAGVSQSPSNKVTEKGKDVELRCDPISGHTALYWYRQSLGQGLEFLIYFQGNSAPDKSGLPSDRFSAERTGGSVSTLTIQRTQQEDSAVYLCASSLDSTGVRTYGYTFGSGTRLTVV.